These 18 T cell receptor beta chains originate from one sample sequenced in a study of cytomegalovirus exposure and HLA in healthy donors (TCRdb year 2017). The method behind the library was the immunoSEQ multiplex PCR assay. TCRdb carries this immuneACCESS record with in-frame sequences only. Its versions omit some clonotypes, under half of them owing to an unresolved V gene in the studies checked, with the rest unexplained. The sample has over 250,000 clones on record, roughly nine tenths of them singletons. The ten largest make up over 1% of the sample. The sequenced material came from PBMCs. The receptor source for this set is a woman aged 25 to 39 in good health and CMV-seropositive.

The genes are TRBV30 and TRBJ2-2; 10 nucleotides agree with TRBD2. Germline V CDR1 and CDR2: GTSNPN, SVGIG (reference sequence). The CDR3 sequence is 14 residues long. The V segment lost 3 bases and the J segment 4 bases; nucleotides outside the gene matches: 2. The CDR3 DNA sequence: TGTGCCTGGAGGACTAGCGGGTCCACCGGGGAGCTGTTTTTT. The encoded protein is CAWRTSGSTGELFF.

This chain connects TRBV29-1 to TRBJ2-3; the D gene is possibly TRBD1 (6 bases). V was shortened by 6 bases and J by 6 bases, with 13 bases between the two germline ends. Per germline, CDR1 SQVTM and CDR2 ANQGSEA. The CDR3 is 12 residues long. CDR3 coding DNA: TGCAGCGTCCAGGGGCGGCGGGATACGCAGTATTTT. The encoded protein is CSVQGRRDTQYF.

The chain is built from TRBV7-7 and TRBJ2-1; TRBD2 matches 8 bases. The CDR3 extends over 14 amino acids. V trimming: 3 bases; J trimming: 8 bases; junction bases outside the gene matches: 6. Germline values: CDR1 SSHAT, CDR2 FNYEAQ (reference sequence). CDR3 amino acids: CASSLSGTSHEQFF. CDR3 sequence (DNA): TGTGCCAGCAGCTTGTCCGGGACTAGTCATGAGCAGTTCTTC.

The chain uses TRBV9 and TRBJ2-1, with TRBD2 matching over 8 bases. Trimming at V came to 0 bases and at J to 7 bases, leaving 6 bases not matched to a gene. The CDR3 sequence is 15 residues long. Per germline, CDR1 SGDLS and CDR2 YYNGEE. The CDR3 DNA follows: TGTGCCAGCAGCGTAGAGCGGTCTAGCGGGAATGAGCAGTTCTTC. It yields the protein CASSVERSSGNEQFF.

The V and J genes are TRBV5-1 and TRBJ1-4; D gene ambiguous. This CDR3 comprises 15 residues. Germline V CDR1 and CDR2: SGHRS, YFSETQ. Trimming removed 5 bases from V and 2 bases from J, with 13 bases in between. This CDR3 is CASRFLGSTNEKLFF. In DNA form, the CDR3 reads TGCGCCAGCAGATTTTTGGGGTCGACTAATGAAAAACTGTTTTTT. Drawing the rest from reference TRBV5-1 and TRBJ1-4, the complete variable domain is KAGVTQTPRYLIKTRGQQVTLSCSPISGHRSVSWYQQTPGQGLQFLFEYFSETQRNKGNFPGRFSGRQFSNSRSEMNVSTLELGDSALYLCASRFLGSTNEKLFFGSGTQLSVL.

CDR3 in DNA: TGTGCCAGCAGTCCCACTAGCGGGAGGACCCTCCAGTTGTCGGCAGATACGCAGTATTTT. Its protein is CASSPTSGRTLQLSADTQYF. The chain combines TRBV28 with TRBJ2-3; 12 nucleotides match TRBD2. V lost 5 bases to trimming and J lost 4 bases; unmatched junction nucleotides: 19. Germline V gene data show CDR1 as MDHEN and CDR2 as SYDVKM. The CDR3 loop spans 20 amino acids.

CDR3 coding DNA: TGTGCCAGCAGTACCCAAGGGTTTAACACTGAAGCTTTCTTT. Translating gives CASSTQGFNTEAFF. J is TRBJ1-1 and V is TRBV11-2; the D is unclear. This CDR3 region has 14 residues. Trimming removed 6 bases at V and 2 bases at J, with 13 bases between. Germline CDR1 reads SGHAT; CDR2 reads FQNNGV. The variable domain in full, completed from reference TRBV11-2 and TRBJ1-1, reads EAGVAQSPRYKIIEKRQSVAFWCNPISGHATLYWYQQILGQGPKLLIQFQNNGVVDDSQLPKDRFSAERLKGVDSTLKIQPAKLEDSAVYLCASSTQGFNTEAFFGQGTRLTVV.

This clone was recorded once. The sample contains more than one DNA sequence encoding this CDR3. The chain employs TRBV18 and TRBJ2-7; 10 bases are a match to TRBD1. Per the germline V gene, CDR1 is KGHSH and CDR2 is LQKENI. The CDR3 has 14 amino acids. The J segment lost 1 base and the V segment lost 5 bases, leaving 2 bases of the junction unmatched. The CDR3 loop is CASSAGQGSYEQYF. In nucleotides, the CDR3 is TGTGCCAGCTCAGCGGGACAGGGGTCCTACGAGCAGTACTTC.

On this clone: This may stem from a read error, because a much larger clone lies one nucleotide away. The rearrangement links TRBV7-2 to TRBJ2-7; unclear D gene. There are 11 residues in the CDR3. In germline, CDR1 is SGHTA, CDR2 FQGNSA. With 5 bases removed from V and 3 bases from J, the gap between germline ends came to 5 bases. CDR3 nucleotide sequence: TGTGCCAGCAGCAGCTACTACGAGCAGTACTTC. It translates to CASSSYYEQYF.

The V call is TRBV14, the J call TRBJ2-7, with D possibly TRBD1 on 6 matching bases. This CDR3 comprises 14 residues. In germline, CDR1 is SGHDN, CDR2 FVKESK. V was clipped by 0 bases and J by 3 bases, with 9 bases between them. The DNA of the CDR3 is TGTGCCAGCAGCCAAGAAGGCAGGGGCTACGAGCAGTACTTC. Its translation is CASSQEGRGYEQYF.

The chain joins TRBV6-5 to TRBJ1-2; tentatively, D is TRBD1 (5 bases). Germline CDR1 reads MNHEY; CDR2 reads SVGAGI. This CDR3 contains 13 residues. Trimming removed 4 bases at V and 6 bases at J, with 12 bases between. This chain's CDR3 is CASSSVTVNGYTF. CDR3 nucleotide sequence: TGTGCCAGCAGTTCGGTGACAGTGAATGGCTACACCTTC.

The chain employs TRBV5-6 and TRBJ2-1; tentative D call: TRBD2 (6 bases). The V end was cut by 0 bases, the J end by 5 bases, with 9 bases between. CDR1 and CDR2 from the germline V gene are SGHDT and YYEEEE. The CDR3 runs 14 residues. This CDR3 reads CASSLGLEDNEQFF. CDR3 bases: TGTGCCAGCAGCTTGGGACTAGAAGACAATGAGCAGTTCTTC.

The gene calls are TRBV5-6 and TRBJ2-5; TRBD2 matches 7 bases. Germline V gene sequence: CDR1 SGHDT, CDR2 YYEEEE. This CDR3 is 15 amino acids long. The junction had 7 bases not matched to a gene; V was cut back by 3 bases and J by 2 bases. The chain's CDR3 is CASSSLAVKQETQYF. The CDR3 coding sequence is TGTGCCAGCAGCTCCCTAGCGGTAAAACAAGAGACCCAGTACTTC.

This chain links TRBV7-9 with TRBJ2-7; maybe TRBD1 (6 bases). CDR1 and CDR2 (germline): SEHNR, FQNEAQ (reference sequence). CDR3 length: 16 residues. V lost 1 base to trimming and J lost 4 bases, with 17 bases between them. The CDR3 region has the DNA TGTGCCAGCAGCTTAGAGGTTCTGGGGGCTGGTTACGAGCAGTACTTC. The encoded protein is CASSLEVLGAGYEQYF.

CDR3 loop: CAWSTGMDTEAFF. In nucleotides, the CDR3 is TGTGCCTGGAGTACCGGCATGGACACTGAAGCTTTCTTT. The genes are TRBV30 and TRBJ1-1; D remains ambiguous. The CDR3 runs 13 residues. Trimming removed 2 bases at V and 3 bases at J, with 10 bases between. Germline V CDR1 and CDR2: GTSNPN, SVGIG (reference sequence).

This clone was seen once. The J gene is TRBJ2-2, the V gene TRBV29-1; D uncertain. The V gene's germline CDR1 is SQVTM and CDR2 ANQGSEA. The CDR3 covers 15 residues. Trimming shortened V by 4 bases and J by 1 base, and 13 bases separated the two germline ends. The CDR3 sequence is CSVAVGQRNTGELFF. The CDR3 coding sequence is TGCAGCGTTGCGGTCGGGCAGCGGAACACCGGGGAGCTGTTTTTT.

In its sample, this clone was seen once. The V and J genes are TRBV7-3 and TRBJ2-3, with 7 bases identical to TRBD1. V shed 5 bases, J shed 0 bases, and the junction held 5 bases outside the gene matches. The CDR3 has 15 residues. CDR1 and CDR2 (germline): SGHTA, FQGTGA. CDR3 coding DNA: TGTGCCAGCAGCCCACGGACAGGAAGCACAGATACGCAGTATTTT. Its translation: CASSPRTGSTDTQYF.

The V gene is TRBV15, the J gene TRBJ1-5; D perhaps matches TRBD1 (5 bases). The length of the CDR3 is 16 residues. V was pared by 1 base and J by 8 bases, with 18 bases between. The germline CDR1 and CDR2 sequences are LNHNV and YYDKDF (reference sequence). CDR3 sequence (DNA): TGTGCCACCAGCAGAGCAGGGCTGAGGGGTGAAGAGCCCCAGCATTTT. The encoded protein is CATSRAGLRGEEPQHF.